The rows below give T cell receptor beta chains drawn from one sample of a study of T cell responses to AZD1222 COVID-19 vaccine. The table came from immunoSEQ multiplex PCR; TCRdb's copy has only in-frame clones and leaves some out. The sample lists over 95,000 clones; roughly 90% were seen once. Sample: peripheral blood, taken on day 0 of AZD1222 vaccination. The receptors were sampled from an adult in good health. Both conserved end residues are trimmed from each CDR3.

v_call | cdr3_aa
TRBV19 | ASGLHGYT
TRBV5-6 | ASSLPAYGYT
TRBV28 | ASSWGATGDEQY
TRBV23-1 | ASSQYSTGSSGNTIY
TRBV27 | ASSALAGDEQY
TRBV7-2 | ASSLGGRENHYGYT
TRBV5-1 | ASSLRWDRSEKLF
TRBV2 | ASSEVGSGANVLT
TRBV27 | ASSLGARGTEAF
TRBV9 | ASSPDRGGNEQY
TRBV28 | ASSLAGIGSPLH
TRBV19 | ASRSVGTGRDQPQH
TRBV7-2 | ASSSRAGEQY
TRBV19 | ASSILASASSYNEQF
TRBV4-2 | ASSQEKTGFYEQY
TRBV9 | ASSASRFRDRGYEQY
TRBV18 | ASSPGLDGSEAF
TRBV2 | ASSNRDVEETQY
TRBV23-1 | ASPAPAPSGANVLT
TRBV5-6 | ASSLQGIGANEKLF
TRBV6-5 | ASTEMVDSYEQY
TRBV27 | ASSFRGQNNQPQH
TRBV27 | ASSLKAGAYEQY
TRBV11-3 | ASSLGQGGNEQF
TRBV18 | ASSPNGGEQY
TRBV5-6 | ASSLWTERSNQPQH
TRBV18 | ASSLTSGQETQY
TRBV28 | ASIYSSGSMNEQF
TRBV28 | ASSETGENTEAF
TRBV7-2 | ASSPKIIGIERKLF
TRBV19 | ASSKRPGQGQNEQF
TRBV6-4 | ASSEGAGYNEQF
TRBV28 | ASSLNRGASETYEQY
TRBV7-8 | ASSLVGGPQPQH
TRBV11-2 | ASSRLTSGSTTDTQY
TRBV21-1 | AVRFFGQGDNEQY